A single T cell receptor (beta chain) is shown here with its context. Its target is unknown. This record belongs to a study of T cells after yellow fever vaccination. As for the study in general: Low-cell-number fractions were prepared with SMART-Seq v4 Ultra Low Input.

Conversion of TCR transcripts into cDNA relied on 5'RACE template switching, which added a universal primer site and UMIs. TCRdb passed the 5' RACE reads through MiXCR, listing each CDR3 protein once. The sample consists of 250,000 to 300,000 distinct CDR3 sequences, around 9.3% of them appearing once. Regarding the study as a whole: A secondary response was less intense yet reached its peak sooner, at day 5 versus 15. High-abundance clonotypes from the bulk population could contaminate FACS-sorted repertoires.

Germline V gene sequence: CDR1 SGDLS, CDR2 YYNGEE. V lost 4 bases, J lost 1 base, and 14 bases lay in between. CDR3 size: 15 residues. Sequences were derived from CD4+ T cells sorted from PBMCs, sampled 5 days after the yellow fever booster vaccination. The origin of this receptor is a young man who received the YFV17D yellow fever vaccine. The chain combines TRBV9 with TRBJ1-2; weak D call: TRBD1 (5 bases). The CDR3 spells CASSPQASLNYGYTF. The CDR3 DNA is TGTGCCAGCAGCCCACAGGCATCCCTTAACTATGGCTACACCTTC.